One sample yielded the 29 T cell receptor beta chains listed below, sequenced in a study of blood T cells in healthy people across ages. Using a J-beta primer mix together with a sample-barcoded 5' primer, a second PCR was run for roughly 6 to 12 cycles. TCRdb redid the calling of the 5' RACE reads with MiXCR, one entry per CDR3 protein. The table includes about 1.1 million distinct CDR3 sequences, around two fifths detected once. The sequencing input was blood. Receptors originate from a man younger than 35 in good health.

This clonotype has just a few counts. The chain carries TRBV4-3 and TRBJ1-2, with D unresolved. V shed 0 bases and J shed 0 bases, with 8 bases lying between them. The CDR3 contains 15 residues. The germline gives CDR1 LGHNA, CDR2 YSLEER. CDR3 in amino acids: CASSQEVGSNYGYTF. CDR3 coding DNA: TGCGCCAGCAGCCAAGAAGTGGGTTCTAACTATGGCTACACCTTC.

The chain is built from TRBV29-1 and TRBJ2-4, with 8 bases matching TRBD1. Looked up from germline, CDR1 is SQVTM and CDR2 is ANQGSEA. The ends lost 5 bases at V and 2 bases at J; junction bases unmatched: 8. The CDR3 contains 15 residues. This CDR3 is CSVLGRGPTKNIQYF. The CDR3 DNA reads TGCAGCGTTTTGGGCAGGGGGCCAACCAAAAACATTCAGTACTTC.

This chain uses TRBV7-8 with TRBJ1-5; TRBD1 might be the D (5 bases). Trimming stripped 1 base from V and 1 base from J, with 17 bases between. Germline assignment: CDR1 SGHVS and CDR2 FQNEAQ. This CDR3 is 18 amino acids long. CDR3 sequence (DNA): TGTGCCAGCAGCTTAGTTATTGCGCGGGGCTGGAGCAATCAGCCCCAGCATTTT. Translating gives CASSLVIARGWSNQPQHF. The complete variable domain, with remaining parts taken from reference TRBV7-8 and TRBJ1-5, reads GAGVSQSPRYKVAKRGQDVALRCDPISGHVSLFWYQQALGQGPEFLTYFQNEAQLDKSGLPSDRFFAERPEGSVSTLKIQRTQQEDSAVYLCASSLVIARGWSNQPQHFGDGTRLSIL.

V is TRBV7-9 and J is TRBJ1-6, with 8 nucleotides matching TRBD1. CDR1 and CDR2 from the germline V gene are SEHNR and FQNEAQ (reference sequence). J was trimmed by 7 bases and V by 1 base; bases with no gene match: 6. The CDR3 is 16 amino acids. Here the CDR3 DNA reads TGTGCCAGCAGCTTAGAGAAACAGGGGGGAAATTCACCCCTCCACTTT. Residues: CASSLEKQGGNSPLHF. Looking up the rest from reference TRBV7-9 and TRBJ1-6 gives the full variable domain: DTGVSQNPRHKITKRGQNVTFRCDPISEHNRLYWYRQTLGQGPEFLTYFQNEAQLEKSRLLSDRFSAERPKGSFSTLEIQRTEQGDSAMYLCASSLEKQGGNSPLHFGNGTRLTVT.

About this clonotype itself: Compared with germline, one end of the junction differs, possibly owing to a read error. This chain connects TRBV5-5 to TRBJ1-2; 7 nucleotides line up with TRBD1. In germline, CDR1 is SGHKS, CDR2 YYEKEE (reference sequence). The CDR3 is made up of 16 amino acids. As DNA, the CDR3 is TGTGCCAGCAGCTTGTCGGGACAGCGCACTAACTATGACTACACCTTC. The encoded protein is CASSLSGQRTNYDYTF.

This clonotype showed up just a few times. J is TRBJ2-3 and V is TRBV3-1; D possibly corresponds to TRBD2 (5 bases). The CDR3 consists of 15 residues. V was shortened by 0 bases and J by 4 bases, with 11 bases between the two germline ends. Germline CDR1 reads LGHDT; CDR2 reads YNNKEL (reference sequence). The CDR3 sequence: CASSQDLAAPDTQYF. CDR3 nucleotides: TGTGCCAGCAGCCAAGATCTAGCTGCCCCAGATACGCAGTATTTT.

This chain joins TRBV25-1 and TRBJ2-1, with 9 bases matching TRBD1. V shed 6 bases, J shed 10 bases, and the junction held 10 bases outside the gene matches. Germline CDR1 MGHDK, CDR2 SYGVNS. This CDR3 spans 14 amino acids. The CDR3 DNA follows: TGTGCCAGCAGGGGGGACAGGGTATTCCAGGAGCAGTTCTTC. Translation gives CASRGDRVFQEQFF.

The chain uses TRBV9 and TRBJ1-1; D call uncertain. The CDR3 totals 13 residues. The germline V gene encodes CDR1 SGDLS and CDR2 YYNGEE. V was clipped by 4 bases and J by 11 bases, with 18 bases between them. CDR3: CASSPVGSGAAFF. CDR3 sequence (DNA): TGTGCCAGCAGCCCCGTGGGGTCCGGAGCCGCTTTCTTT.

The chain combines TRBV10-3 with TRBJ2-1; D gene uncertain. Deletions cut 5 bases from V and 10 bases from J, with 21 bases between. The CDR3 extends over 15 amino acids. The germline gives CDR1 ENHRY, CDR2 SYGVKD. Here the CDR3 DNA reads TGTGCCATCAGTCTTGGTAGACATAGCTCCTACGAGCAGTTCTTC. Encoded protein: CAISLGRHSSYEQFF.

This clonotype has only a few counts. CDR3 residues: CASSPPSRTNTEAFF. CDR3 nucleotide sequence: TGTGCCAGCTCACCACCCAGCAGAACGAACACTGAAGCTTTCTTT. The V gene is TRBV18, the J gene TRBJ1-1; D is ambiguous. This CDR3 is 15 amino acids long. Germline V gives CDR1 KGHSH, CDR2 LQKENI. V lost 0 bases and J 1 base, leaving 9 bases between the germline ends.

This chain uses TRBV7-3 with TRBJ2-3, with no clear D. Germline lookup yields CDR1 SGHTA and CDR2 FQGTGA. The CDR3 is made up of 15 amino acids. V shed 1 base and J shed 3 bases, with 11 bases lying between them. The CDR3 reads CASSLKLGRTDTQYF. CDR3 in DNA: TGTGCCAGCAGCTTAAAACTGGGTAGGACAGATACGCAGTATTTT.

The sample holds a few counts of this clonotype. The chain joins TRBV5-1 to TRBJ2-1; unclear D gene. The CDR3 has 13 amino acids. Germline values: CDR1 SGHRS, CDR2 YFSETQ. With 1 base removed from V and 6 bases from J, the gap between germline ends came to 8 bases. As DNA, the CDR3 is TGCGCCAGCAGCTTGCCGGAAAGCAATGAGCAGTTCTTC. Translated: CASSLPESNEQFF.

This clonotype was seen only a few times. The gene calls are TRBV7-2 and TRBJ1-5; a possible D gene is TRBD1 (6 bases). Germline loops: CDR1 SGHTA, CDR2 FQGNSA. The CDR3 consists of 14 residues. Trimming left V 6 bases short and J 5 bases short, with 14 bases between. The CDR3: CASSRTAPDQPQHF. DNA of the CDR3: TGTGCCAGCAGTCGGACAGCCCCGGATCAGCCCCAGCATTTT.

The chain is built from TRBV7-2 and TRBJ2-1; D perhaps matches TRBD2 (7 bases). Per the germline V gene, CDR1 is SGHTA and CDR2 is FQGNSA. V gave up 3 bases and J gave up 7 bases, with 19 bases separating them. The CDR3 has 16 residues. The CDR3 DNA reads as TGTGCCAGCAGCTTGTCCTTATCCGGGGGGCAAAATGAGCAGTTCTTC. It is translated as CASSLSLSGGQNEQFF.

This clonotype turned up a few times. This chain uses TRBV19 with TRBJ1-4; D is unresolved. This CDR3 is built from 15 residues. V was trimmed by 2 bases and J by 0 bases, leaving 7 bases between them. Germline V gene data show CDR1 as LNHDA and CDR2 as SQIVND (reference sequence). CDR3 bases: TGTGCCAGTAGTATATCGAGTGCAACTAATGAAAAACTGTTTTTT. Translation gives CASSISSATNEKLFF.

The chain links TRBV30 to TRBJ1-1; D is unresolved. The length of the CDR3 is 12 residues. From germline, CDR1 is GTSNPN and CDR2 SVGIG (reference sequence). With 0 bases removed from V and 7 bases from J, the gap between germline ends came to 9 bases. The CDR3 DNA is TGTGCCTGGAGTGTAGCTGGCAGTGAAGCTTTCTTT. Amino acid sequence: CAWSVAGSEAFF.

V and J are TRBV11-2 and TRBJ2-2, with 12 bases lining up with TRBD2. V lost 5 bases and J lost 0; bases outside the gene matches: 4. CDR1 is SGHAT, CDR2 FQNNGV, per germline. This CDR3 is 17 amino acids long. The CDR3 bases are TGTGCCAGCAGCCGCACTAGCGGGGGGACGAACACCGGGGAGCTGTTTTTT. It codes for CASSRTSGGTNTGELFF.

This clonotype was seen more than once but under ten times. This chain uses TRBV3-1 with TRBJ2-5; 7 positions match TRBD1. The germline V gene has CDR1 LGHDT and CDR2 YNNKEL (reference sequence). V lost 3 bases to trimming and J lost 1 base; unmatched junction nucleotides: 2. The CDR3 extends over 14 amino acids. The CDR3 reads CASSQTGSQETQYF. CDR3 sequence (DNA): TGTGCCAGCAGCCAGACAGGGTCCCAAGAGACCCAGTACTTC.

V is TRBV7-9 and J is TRBJ1-5; D is uncertain. CDR1 SEHNR and CDR2 FQNEAQ come from the germline V gene (reference sequence). The ends were cut back, 4 bases at V and 1 base at J, with 11 bases in the middle. The CDR3 contains 15 residues. The CDR3, as DNA: TGTGCCAGCAGCTCCTCGACGGAAAGCAATCAGCCCCAGCATTTT. As protein: CASSSSTESNQPQHF.

V gene TRBV7-9 combines with J gene TRBJ1-5; 8 bases match TRBD1. This CDR3 region has 17 residues. The J segment lost 4 bases and the V segment lost 2 bases, leaving 10 bases of the junction unmatched. The germline gives CDR1 SEHNR, CDR2 FQNEAQ (reference sequence). The CDR3 DNA follows: TGTGCCAGCAGCTTAAGCCTGACAGGGGTTCGAAATCAGCCCCAGCATTTT. Its translation: CASSLSLTGVRNQPQHF.

V usage is TRBV5-1 and J usage is TRBJ2-3; possible D gene TRBD1, 6 bases. The germline CDR1 and CDR2 sequences are SGHRS and YFSETQ. Deletions cut 4 bases from V and 5 bases from J, with 14 bases between. The CDR3 loop spans 14 amino acids. The CDR3 here is CASSVRQAGDTQYF. CDR3 nucleotides: TGCGCCAGCAGCGTACGACAGGCGGGAGATACGCAGTATTTT.

This clonotype was observed a few times. The gene calls are TRBV2 and TRBJ1-5, with D hard to call. Trimming pared 4 bases from V and 1 base from J, leaving 20 bases between. The V gene's germline CDR1 is SNHLY and CDR2 FYNNEI. There are 18 residues in the CDR3. The CDR3 bases are TGTGCCAGCAGTGTACGGGGATCGGAGACCCGGAGCAATCAGCCCCAGCATTTT. The encoded protein is CASSVRGSETRSNQPQHF.

The rearrangement links TRBV6-4 to TRBJ2-1, with D perhaps matching TRBD2 (5 bases). The CDR3 extends over 14 amino acids. The germline gives CDR1 MRHNA, CDR2 SNTAGT. Trimming cost V 4 bases and J 8 bases, with 15 bases left between them. Here the CDR3 reads CASSGTSISDEQFF. The CDR3 DNA follows: TGTGCCAGCAGTGGAACTAGTATTAGCGATGAGCAGTTCTTC.

In this sample, this clonotype turned up a few times. The genes are TRBV14 and TRBJ1-1, with D perhaps matching TRBD1 (5 bases). V was clipped by 2 bases and J by 3 bases, with 19 bases between them. The CDR3 loop spans 17 amino acids. CDR1 is SGHDN and CDR2 is FVKESK in the germline V gene. CDR3 coding DNA: TGTGCCAGCAGCCAACTAGGGCGGGGGTCGTTGGACACTGAAGCTTTCTTT. Protein sequence: CASSQLGRGSLDTEAFF.

The chain joins TRBV6-6 to TRBJ1-1; no clear D. The V and J ends lost 6 bases and 3 bases respectively, with 17 bases between them. CDR1 MNHNY and CDR2 SVGAGI come from the germline V gene (reference sequence). The CDR3 totals 15 residues. The CDR3 nucleotides read TGTGCCAGCAGCCGACCCGAAAAGGCATACACTGAAGCTTTCTTT. Translation gives CASSRPEKAYTEAFF.

V gene TRBV14 combines with J gene TRBJ1-1; D unresolved. In germline, CDR1 is SGHDN, CDR2 FVKESK. V was clipped by 6 bases and J by 4 bases, with 21 bases between them. This CDR3 is 16 amino acids long. In DNA form, the CDR3 reads TGTGCCAGCAGTTTGGATTCGGTGAGGGCGGGCACTGAAGCTTTCTTT. This sequence encodes CASSLDSVRAGTEAFF.

This sequence joins TRBV5-1 and TRBJ2-3; 7 bases line up with TRBD1. The CDR3 covers 16 residues. The germline V gene has CDR1 SGHRS and CDR2 YFSETQ. V shed 4 bases and J 2 bases; nucleotides not matched to a gene: 10. The CDR3 DNA sequence: TGCGCCAGCAGCCGTGACAGGGAAGACCTCACAGATACGCAGTATTTT. Protein sequence: CASSRDREDLTDTQYF.

The table lists this clonotype with a few counts. The chain links TRBV4-2 to TRBJ2-1, with 12 positions matching TRBD2. V was clipped by 2 bases and J by 8 bases; unmatched bases: 7. CDR1 and CDR2 from the germline V gene are LGHNA and YNFKEQ. This CDR3 spans 16 amino acids. CDR3 coding DNA: TGTGCCAGCAGCCAATCTAGCGGGGGGGCCAGACATGAGCAGTTCTTC. It is translated as CASSQSSGGARHEQFF.

The chain joins TRBV10-3 to TRBJ1-3; no definite D call. Germline values: CDR1 ENHRY, CDR2 SYGVKD. V dropped 0 bases and J dropped 8 bases, with 5 bases sitting between them. CDR3 length: 12 residues. CDR3 in DNA: TGTGCCATCAGTGAGTCATTAGACACCATATATTTT. It codes for CAISESLDTIYF.